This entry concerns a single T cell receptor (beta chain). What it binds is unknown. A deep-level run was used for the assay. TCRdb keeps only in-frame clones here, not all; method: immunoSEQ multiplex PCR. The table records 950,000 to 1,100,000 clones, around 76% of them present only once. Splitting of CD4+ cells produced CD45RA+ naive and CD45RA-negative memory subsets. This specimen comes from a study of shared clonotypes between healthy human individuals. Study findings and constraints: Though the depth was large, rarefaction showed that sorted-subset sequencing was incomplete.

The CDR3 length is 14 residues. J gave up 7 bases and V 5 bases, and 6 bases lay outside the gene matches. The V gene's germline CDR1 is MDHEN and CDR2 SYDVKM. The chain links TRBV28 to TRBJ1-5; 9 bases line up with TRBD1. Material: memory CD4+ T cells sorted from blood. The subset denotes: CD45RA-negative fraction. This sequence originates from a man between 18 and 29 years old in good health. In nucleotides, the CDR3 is TGTGCCAGCAGTCCAGGGACAGGGCTCCAGCCCCAGCATTTT. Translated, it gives CASSPGTGLQPQHF.